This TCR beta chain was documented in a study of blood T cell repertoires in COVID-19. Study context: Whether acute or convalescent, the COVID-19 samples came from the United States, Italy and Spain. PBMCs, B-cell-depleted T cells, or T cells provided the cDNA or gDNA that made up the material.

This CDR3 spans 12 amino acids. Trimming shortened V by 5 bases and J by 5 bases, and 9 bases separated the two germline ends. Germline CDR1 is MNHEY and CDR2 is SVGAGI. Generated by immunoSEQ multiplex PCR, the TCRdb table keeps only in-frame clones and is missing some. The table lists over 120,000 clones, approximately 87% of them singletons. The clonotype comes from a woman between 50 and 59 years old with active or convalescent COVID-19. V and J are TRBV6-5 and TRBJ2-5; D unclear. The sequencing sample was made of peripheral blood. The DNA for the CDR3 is TGTGCCAGCAGTAACCACCGGGAGACCCAGTACTTC. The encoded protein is CASSNHRETQYF.